One sample yielded the 24 T cell receptor beta chains listed below, sequenced in a study of T cells expressing NK-cell markers. TCRdb reprocessed the 5' RACE reads and reports one entry per CDR3 protein, with no DNA. The sample has approximately 170,000 distinct CDR3 sequences. Material for sequencing was blood T cells: a sorted CD56 or NKG2C T cell subset, CD4+ or CD8+ T cells, or bulk PBMC T cells (not recorded which). These receptors were taken from a man between 18 and 69 years old in good health.

V is TRBV7-6 and J is TRBJ2-3; TCRdb gives TRBD2 as the D gene, but with no DNA this cannot be confirmed. CDR1 and CDR2 from the germline V gene are SGHVS and FNYEAQ. The CDR3 loop spans 15 amino acids. The CDR3 reads CASSTGLADGDTQYF.

J is TRBJ2-7 and V is TRBV14; the D call from TCRdb, TRBD1, cannot be confirmed without DNA. The CDR3 has 15 amino acids. Germline CDR1 SGHDN, CDR2 FVKESK. This CDR3 is CASSHFRDKDYEQYF.

CDR3 amino acids: CASGLGLTPGDGYTF. The chain couples TRBV12-5 to TRBJ1-2; the D call from TCRdb, TRBD1, cannot be confirmed without DNA. The CDR3 length is 15 residues. The germline gives CDR1 LGHNT, CDR2 FRNRAP.

Here the CDR3 reads CASGLPLSYEQYF. The chain recombines TRBV12-5 with TRBJ2-7; the TRBD2 assignment by TCRdb is unverifiable without DNA. The length of the CDR3 is 13 residues. Germline values: CDR1 LGHNT, CDR2 FRNRAP.

The rearrangement uses TRBV6-5 and TRBJ2-7; TCRdb's D gene call, TRBD2, goes unchecked for lack of DNA. Germline V gene lookup returns CDR1 MNHEY and CDR2 SVGAGI. The CDR3 has 16 amino acids. The CDR3 protein is CASSYDRALGLGEQYF.

V usage is TRBV5-5 and J usage is TRBJ2-2; TCRdb returns TRBD1, unconfirmable since there is no DNA. The CDR3 extends over 15 amino acids. Germline CDR1 reads SGHKS; CDR2 reads YYEKEE (reference sequence). The CDR3: CASRSGTDLTGELFF.

This chain connects TRBV6-1 to TRBJ2-7; TCRdb reports TRBD2, a call that lacks DNA to check it against. The CDR3 extends over 13 amino acids. CDR1 is MNHNS and CDR2 is SASEGT in the germline V gene. The CDR3 loop reads CAAGPVGTYEQYF.

The chain joins TRBV6-5 to TRBJ2-7; TCRdb's D call, TRBD1, is unchecked because there is no DNA. CDR3 length: 16 amino acids. Germline CDR1 MNHEY, CDR2 SVGAGI. Here the CDR3 reads CASSYSSGGESYEQYF.

The CDR3 is CASSYSSPGEAFF. V is TRBV6-5 and J is TRBJ1-1; the TCRdb D gene call, TRBD1, has no DNA to confirm it. Germline V lookup: CDR1 MNHEY, CDR2 SVGAGI. This CDR3 has 13 residues.

The rearrangement joins TRBV7-2 to TRBJ2-2; the D call of TRBD2 rests on TCRdb alone, since no DNA is present to check it. The CDR3 totals 16 residues. The germline V gene has CDR1 SGHTA and CDR2 FQGNSA. Here the CDR3 reads CASSSTGGLGTGELFF.

The chain recombines TRBV7-9 with TRBJ2-2; TCRdb returns TRBD1, unconfirmable since there is no DNA. The CDR3 is 13 amino acids. Germline CDR1 and CDR2: SEHNR and FQNEAQ (reference sequence). CDR3 sequence: CASSLGGERVLFF.

This chain joins TRBV29-1 and TRBJ2-3; without DNA, the TCRdb call of TRBD2 cannot be checked. CDR1 is SQVTM, CDR2 ANQGSEA, per germline. The length of the CDR3 is 15 residues. CDR3: CSVVRTSESTDTQYF.

The rearrangement uses TRBV11-2 and TRBJ2-4; the D call of TRBD1 rests on TCRdb alone, since no DNA is present to check it. Germline CDR1 is SGHAT and CDR2 is FQNNGV. This CDR3 has 14 amino acids. The CDR3 loop is CASSPGQGRNIQYF. Full variable domain (remainder filled in from reference TRBV11-2 and TRBJ2-4): EAGVAQSPRYKIIEKRQSVAFWCNPISGHATLYWYQQILGQGPKLLIQFQNNGVVDDSQLPKDRFSAERLKGVDSTLKIQPAKLEDSAVYLCASSPGQGRNIQYFGAGTRLSVL.

The chain joins TRBV6-1 to TRBJ2-3; there is no DNA to check the TCRdb D call of TRBD1. This CDR3 has 14 residues. Germline V gives CDR1 MNHNS, CDR2 SASEGT. The CDR3 loop reads CASSRDTSTDTQYF.

The V gene is TRBV15, the J gene TRBJ2-7. CDR1 and CDR2 (germline): LNHNV, YYDKDF (reference sequence). The CDR3 has 13 residues. The CDR3 spells CATSRGEVNGQYF.

The chain carries TRBV12-2 and TRBJ2-2. TRBV12-2 is deemed a pseudogene. This CDR3 has 12 residues. This chain's CDR3 is CASRSGPGSCFF.

The chain couples TRBV6-6 to TRBJ2-7; TCRdb lists TRBD1, though no DNA is available to test this call. Germline loops: CDR1 MNHNY, CDR2 SVGAGI (reference sequence). The CDR3 loop spans 11 amino acids. Here the CDR3 reads CASSPGGQTYF.

The chain links TRBV2 to TRBJ2-3. Per germline, CDR1 SNHLY and CDR2 FYNNEI. This CDR3 has 14 residues. The CDR3 loop is CASNRHRSPDTQYF.

The CDR3 spells CASSGGGLGTGELFF. This chain uses TRBV6-2 or TRBV6-3 with TRBJ2-2; the TCRdb call, TRBD2, lacks DNA for checking. CDR3 length: 15 amino acids. Germline CDR1 reads MNHEY; CDR2 reads SVGEGT.

The CDR3 sequence is CASSRLPGDSYNEQFF. The chain links TRBV6-5 to TRBJ2-1; TCRdb proposes TRBD2, but this gene call is untestable without DNA. The CDR3 sequence is 16 residues long. From germline, CDR1 is MNHEY and CDR2 SVGAGI.

The V call is TRBV12-3 or TRBV12-4, the J call TRBJ2-1. The length of the CDR3 is 11 residues. The CDR3 spells CASSWGNEQFF.

The V and J genes are TRBV4-1 and TRBJ1-2. Germline lookup yields CDR1 MGHRA and CDR2 YSYEKL. The CDR3 contains 16 residues. CDR3 sequence: CASSQDRDHYLYGYTF.

The chain is built from TRBV21-1 and TRBJ2-4; TCRdb returns TRBD2, unconfirmable since there is no DNA. TRBV21-1 is a pseudogene locus. The length of the CDR3 is 16 residues. CDR3 sequence: CASSTGRPEAKNIQYF.

The chain uses TRBV25-1 and TRBJ1-5; TCRdb's D call, TRBD1, is unchecked because there is no DNA. This CDR3 is built from 13 residues. Germline loops: CDR1 MGHDK, CDR2 SYGVNS. CDR3 region: CASGTGGGQPQHF.